In this sample, the clone carrying this TCR beta chain turned up a few times. This sample stems from a study of cytomegalovirus exposure and HLA in healthy donors. The PCR had 60 Vbeta and 13 Jbeta primers. Some clones are missing from TCRdb's copy, which holds only in-frame ones; the method was immunoSEQ multiplex PCR. The repertoire holds about 110,000 clones, with approximately 60% as singletons. J gave up 5 bases and V 5 bases, and 2 bases lay outside the gene matches. The CDR3 runs to 14 residues. CDR1 is SNHLY and CDR2 is FYNNEI in the germline V gene. V is TRBV2 and J is TRBJ1-4; 10 nucleotides line up with TRBD1. The sample consisted of PBMCs. The receptor comes from a woman in her twenties or thirties in good health and CMV-seronegative. DNA of the CDR3: TGTGCCAGCAGTTGGGACAGGGGCAATGAAAAACTGTTTTTT. Protein sequence: CASSWDRGNEKLFF.